One sample yielded the 9 T cell receptor beta chains listed below, sequenced in a study of cytomegalovirus exposure and HLA in healthy donors (dated by TCRdb to about 2017). The method was the immunoSEQ multiplex PCR assay. The multiplex PCR relied on a mix of 60 forward primers for TCR Vbeta segments and 13 reverse primers for TCR Jbeta segments. TCRdb stores this immuneACCESS table with in-frame sequences only. Part of the clones is absent; in the studies checked, under half of the shortfall reflects unresolved V genes, and no reason is known for the rest. In all, the sample holds 55,000 to 70,000 clones, and roughly 74% of those were seen once. The ten largest clones capture 7.5% to 9% of the sample. The sample consisted of PBMCs. Receptor source: a man aged 18-30 years in good health and CMV-seropositive.

CDR3 DNA sequence: TGTGCCACCAGCGAGGGACAGGGGGCTAATGAGCAGTTCTTC. Encoded protein: CATSEGQGANEQFF. V and J are TRBV15 and TRBJ2-1, with 12 bases matching TRBD1. J was trimmed by 7 bases and V by 5 bases; bases with no gene match: 3. The CDR3 contains 14 residues. Germline CDR1 and CDR2: LNHNV and YYDKDF (reference sequence).

This rearrangement joins TRBV30 to TRBJ1-2; D perhaps matches TRBD1 (5 bases). Germline V lookup: CDR1 GTSNPN, CDR2 SVGIG (reference sequence). CDR3 size: 13 residues. V lost 1 base, J lost 3 bases, and 9 bases lay in between. DNA of the CDR3: TGTGCCTGGAGTGAAGGGGAGGACTATGGCTACACCTTC. This sequence encodes CAWSEGEDYGYTF.

This rearrangement joins TRBV27 to TRBJ1-2; D is possibly TRBD1 (6 bases). This CDR3 spans 15 amino acids. Trimming shortened V by 7 bases and J by 3 bases, and 18 bases separated the two germline ends. Germline loops: CDR1 MNHEY, CDR2 SMNVEV (reference sequence). CDR3 residues: CASTRGGGAHYGYTF. In nucleotides, the CDR3 is TGTGCCAGCACCCGAGGGGGTGGCGCGCACTATGGCTACACCTTC.

The chain joins TRBV7-6 to TRBJ2-1; D perhaps matches TRBD1 (5 bases). Germline V CDR1 and CDR2: SGHVS, FNYEAQ. V was trimmed by 1 base and J by 6 bases, leaving 10 bases between them. The CDR3 totals 14 residues. For the CDR3, the DNA is TGTGCCAGCAGCTTAGTTGTCCAGGGCAATGAGCAGTTCTTC. Amino acid sequence: CASSLVVQGNEQFF.

As DNA, the CDR3 is TGCGCCAGCAGCCGTATAGGGGACAGGGCGTCTGGCTACACCTTC. It specifies CASSRIGDRASGYTF. The J gene is TRBJ1-2, the V gene TRBV4-1; TRBD1 matches at 9 bases. Trimming at V came to 4 bases and at J to 7 bases, leaving 10 bases not matched to a gene. CDR3 length: 15 residues. Germline values: CDR1 MGHRA, CDR2 YSYEKL.

The chain is built from TRBV30 and TRBJ2-6; the match to TRBD1 covers 8 bases. J gave up 2 bases and V 3 bases, and 3 bases lay outside the gene matches. The CDR3 contains 15 residues. CDR1 is GTSNPN and CDR2 is SVGIG in the germline V gene (reference sequence). The CDR3 region is CAWRGQAAGANVLTF. CDR3 sequence (DNA): TGTGCCTGGAGGGGACAGGCGGCTGGGGCCAACGTCCTGACTTTC.

The DNA of the CDR3 is TGTGCCAGCAGCTTTGGCGGTCGGGAAGAGACCCAGTACTTC. Translating it yields CASSFGGREETQYF. The chain recombines TRBV11-2 with TRBJ2-5; no reliable D call. Per germline, CDR1 SGHAT and CDR2 FQNNGV. The CDR3 sequence is 14 residues long. Deletions cut 3 bases from V and 3 bases from J, with 11 bases between. The full variable domain, its missing parts supplied by reference TRBV11-2 and TRBJ2-5, is EAGVAQSPRYKIIEKRQSVAFWCNPISGHATLYWYQQILGQGPKLLIQFQNNGVVDDSQLPKDRFSAERLKGVDSTLKIQPAKLEDSAVYLCASSFGGREETQYFGPGTRLLVL.

The chain has TRBV6-1 and TRBJ1-6; 9 bases match TRBD1. Looked up from germline, CDR1 is MNHNS and CDR2 is SASEGT. The J segment lost 8 bases and the V segment lost 2 bases, leaving 7 bases of the junction unmatched. This CDR3 region has 16 residues. DNA for the CDR3: TGTGCCAGCAGTGAATATACAGGGGGCAATGATTCACCCCTCCACTTT. Translating gives CASSEYTGGNDSPLHF.

The chain employs TRBV7-9 and TRBJ2-3; the D gene is possibly TRBD2 (6 bases). CDR1 and CDR2 (germline): SEHNR, FQNEAQ (reference sequence). CDR3 length equals 15 residues. Trimming cost V 5 bases and J 2 bases, with 14 bases left between them. Here the CDR3 reads CASSLLAADTDTQYF. The CDR3 bases are TGTGCCAGCAGCCTGTTAGCGGCCGACACAGATACGCAGTATTTT.